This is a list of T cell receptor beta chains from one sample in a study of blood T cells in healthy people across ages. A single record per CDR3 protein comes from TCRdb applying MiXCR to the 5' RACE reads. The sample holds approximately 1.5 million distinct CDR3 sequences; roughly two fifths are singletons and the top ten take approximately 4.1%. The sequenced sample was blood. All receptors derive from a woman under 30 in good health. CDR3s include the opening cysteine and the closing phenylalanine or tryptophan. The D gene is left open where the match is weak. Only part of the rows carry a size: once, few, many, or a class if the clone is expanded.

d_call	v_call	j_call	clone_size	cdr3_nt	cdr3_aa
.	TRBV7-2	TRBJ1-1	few	TGTGCCAGCAGCTTGGACATGAACACTGAAGATTTCTTT	CASSLDMNTEDFF
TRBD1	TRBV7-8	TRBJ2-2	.	TGTGCCAGCAGGAAAGGGACAGGGATAATGGGCATCCGGGAGCTGTTTTTT	CASRKGTGIMGIRELFF
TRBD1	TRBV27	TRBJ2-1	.	TGTGCCAGCAGTACGCCGAGAGGACAGGAGTCCTACAATGAGCAGTTCTTC	CASSTPRGQESYNEQFF
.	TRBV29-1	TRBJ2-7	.	TGCAGCGTTGAATTCAGGGGGGGTTCCGAGCAGTACTTC	CSVEFRGGSEQYF
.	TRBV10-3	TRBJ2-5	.	TGTGCCATCAGTGAAAACCAAGAGACCCAGTACTTC	CAISENQETQYF
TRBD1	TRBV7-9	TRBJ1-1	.	TGTGCCAGCAGCTCTGGACAGGGCCCGAAGGGGGAAGAAGCTTTCTTT	CASSSGQGPKGEEAFF
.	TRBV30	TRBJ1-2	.	TGTGCCTGGACCCGATCCAGGAACTATGGCTACACCTTC	CAWTRSRNYGYTF
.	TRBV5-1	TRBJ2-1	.	TGCGCCAGCAGCCCTCCCTTGGCAGGGCGGGATGAGCAGTTCTTC	CASSPPLAGRDEQFF
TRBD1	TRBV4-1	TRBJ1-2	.	TGCGCCAGCAGCCTCTCACAGGGGGCAAAGTTTGGCTACACCTTC	CASSLSQGAKFGYTF
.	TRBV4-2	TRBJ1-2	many	TGTGCCAGCAGCGAAACTCGCAGGGAAGGCTACACCTTC	CASSETRREGYTF
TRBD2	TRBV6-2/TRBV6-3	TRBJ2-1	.	TGTGCCAGCAGTTACATAAGCGGGAGGTTTCACAATGAGCAGTTCTTC	CASSYISGRFHNEQFF
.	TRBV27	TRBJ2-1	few	TGTGCCAGCAGTACACCTCTAGCGCCGACGACCTACAATGAGCAGTTCTTC	CASSTPLAPTTYNEQFF
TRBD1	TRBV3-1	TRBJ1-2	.	TGTGCCAGCAGTGGACAGGGCGCTGGCCAGTATGGCTACACCTTC	CASSGQGAGQYGYTF
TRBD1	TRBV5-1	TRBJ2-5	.	TGCGCCAGCAGCCCTACGCGGACAGGGACGGAGACCCAGTACTTC	CASSPTRTGTETQYF
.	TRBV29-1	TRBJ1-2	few	TGCAGCGCTGACATCAATGGCTACACCTTC	CSADINGYTF
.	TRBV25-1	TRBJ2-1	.	TGTGCCAGCAGTGCAGGGCCTAGTAATGAGCAGTTCTTC	CASSAGPSNEQFF
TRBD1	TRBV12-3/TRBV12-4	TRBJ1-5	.	TGTGCCAGCAGCCCCGGGACAGTTTATAGCAATCAGCCCCAGCATTTT	CASSPGTVYSNQPQHF
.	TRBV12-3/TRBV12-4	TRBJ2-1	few	TGTGCCAGCACATATTCGAACAATGAGCAGTTCTTC	CASTYSNNEQFF
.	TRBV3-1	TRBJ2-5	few	TGTGCCAGCAGCCAGGCGAGTGGCGGAGAGACCCAGTACTTC	CASSQASGGETQYF
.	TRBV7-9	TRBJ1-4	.	TGTGCCAGCAGTTCTTTCGGCGGGGAAAAACTGTTTTTT	CASSSFGGEKLFF
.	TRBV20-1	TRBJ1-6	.	TGCAGTGCGCTAGGGTGGGGGGGAAATTCACCCCTCCACTTT	CSALGWGGNSPLHF
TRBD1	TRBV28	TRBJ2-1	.	TGTGCCAGCAGTTCGCCCCGACAGGGCTCCTACAATGAGCAGTTCTTC	CASSSPRQGSYNEQFF
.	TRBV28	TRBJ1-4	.	TGTGCCAGCAGTTTATCCGGGACTGTCAATGAAAAACTGTTTTTT	CASSLSGTVNEKLFF
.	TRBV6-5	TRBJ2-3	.	TGTGCCAGCAGTCCCGCGAGGGTGCCCACAGATACGCAGTATTTT	CASSPARVPTDTQYF
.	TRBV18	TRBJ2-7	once	TGTGCCAGCTCACCGCGCACCGGGACCGAGACCTACGAGCAGTACTTC	CASSPRTGTETYEQYF
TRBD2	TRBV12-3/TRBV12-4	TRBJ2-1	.	TGTGCCAGCAGTCCGACCCTAGCGGGACGACAGTTCTTC	CASSPTLAGRQFF
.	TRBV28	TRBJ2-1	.	TGTGCCAGCAGTTTGGATGAGGCGTCCTACAATGAGCAGTTCTTC	CASSLDEASYNEQFF
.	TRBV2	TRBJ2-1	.	TGTGCCAGCAGTGGTTCCTACCTCAATGAGCAGTTCTTC	CASSGSYLNEQFF
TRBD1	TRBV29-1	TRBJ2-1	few	TGCAGCGTTACCCGGACAGGGGGCCACGGCAATGAGCAGTTCTTC	CSVTRTGGHGNEQFF
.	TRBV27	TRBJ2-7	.	TGTGCCAGCAGTTTAGTGCCCCAGGGGCACGAGCAGTACTTC	CASSLVPQGHEQYF
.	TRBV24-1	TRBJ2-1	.	TGTGCCACCAGTGATTCGTATCAGGTGAATGAGCAGTTCTTC	CATSDSYQVNEQFF
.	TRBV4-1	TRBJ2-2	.	TGCGCCAGCAGCCACCTTCAAGGGGAGCTGTTTTTT	CASSHLQGELFF
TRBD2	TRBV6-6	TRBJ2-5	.	TGTGCCAGCAGTTGGACTAGCGGGGCTGAGACCCAGTACTTC	CASSWTSGAETQYF
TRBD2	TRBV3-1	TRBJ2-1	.	TGTGCCAGCAGCCAACGACTAGCGGGCCAGGGCGTGAATGAGCAGTTCTTC	CASSQRLAGQGVNEQFF